This T cell receptor (beta chain) was sequenced in a study of blood T cell repertoires in COVID-19. TCRdb's table, derived via immunoSEQ multiplex PCR, lists solely in-frame clones and lacks some. The sample lists around 460,000 clones, around nine tenths occurring once. This clone occurred once. The sequenced sample consisted of peripheral blood. The source of this sequence is a man aged 18 to 35 with COVID-19, enrolled during active disease.

The CDR3 sequence is CASSQDRRPDTQYF. In nucleotides, the CDR3 is TGCGCCAGCAGCCAAGATCGCAGGCCAGATACGCAGTATTTT. This chain uses TRBV4-1 with TRBJ2-3; no definite D call. The CDR3 consists of 14 residues. Trimming stripped 0 bases from V and 4 bases from J, with 8 bases between. Germline CDR1 MGHRA, CDR2 YSYEKL.